This TCR beta chain came from a study of T cell responses to AZD1222 COVID-19 vaccine (dated by TCRdb to 2020 to 2023). With respect to the entire study: AZD1222 recipients given second doses at about 4 weeks or at about 12 weeks were pooled, since spike-specific TCR depth and breadth were not found to differ between the two schedules. Trial participants were enrolled into age subgroups of 18-55, 56-69 and 70-plus years, which contained about 150, 27 and 61 TCR-sequenced participants, respectively. A total of over 230 trial participants underwent TCR sequencing, of whom 207 had received two doses of AZD1222 and 26 had received two doses of the MenACWY control vaccine. Points the paper makes about the study in general: Participants were mostly white British and included more females than males, and it was suggested by the authors that clonal diversity may have been underestimated. After two AZD1222 doses, both the breadth and the depth of spike-specific TCRs were significantly higher than at day 0 and than in MenACWY recipients. CD4 TCRs associated with the vaccine covered the entire spike protein, and the dominant responses were in regions 160-218 and 743-854. Epitopes outside the regions mutated in the B.1.351 and B.1.1.7 variants were reportedly recognized by nearly half of the unique spike-specific TCRs. Conclusions about previously exposed vaccinees are limited because only six or seven AZD1222 recipients were SARS-CoV-2 seropositive at baseline. Because no day 14 peak-response samples were available, the repertoires could be characterized only after the peak T cell response. The 56-69-year group was small, and its depth increase did not reach significance, likely because of low power.

Including cysteine and phenylalanine, the CDR3 has 16 amino acids. The DNA shown is the 48-base CDR3, in frame from base 1. Germline trimming: 4 bases from V, 4 bases from J; junction bases outside gene matches: 8. CDR1 SGHRS and CDR2 YFSETQ were looked up in the germline V gene. On this clone: The antigen it recognizes is unknown. No base quality information exists; no much larger clone differs at one position.

The CDR3 regions of human TCRbeta chains were analyzed by immunosequencing. The study's own analysis went as follows. Repertoire TCRs were matched against a reference library of SARS-CoV-2-specific TCRs generated with the MIRA antigen-specificity platform. Breadth was defined as the fraction of unique TCRs that were SARS-CoV-2-associated, and depth was defined as the fraction of total T cells that were SARS-CoV-2-associated. Each spike-specific TCR was assigned to its reactive spike region and to a CD4 or CD8 class using the MIRA data. Log10-transformed breadth and depth values were compared by one-way ANOVA with Sidak's multiple comparisons tests. This immuneACCESS table, as held by TCRdb, lists in-frame sequences with V and J called but not all clones. Of the missing ones, under half trace to an unresolved V gene in checked studies; the others have no known cause. V, J and clone size reflect that table, while D and trimming were determined from the DNA. Here the sample has about 130,000 clones; about 91% occur a single time. The ten largest clones add up to around 1.9% of the sample.

What the time point label conveys for this sample: baseline before first vaccination. The vaccinee samples were drawn from two UK trials, COV001 and COV002, one of which was a single-blind randomized controlled phase 2/3 trial testing AZD1222 (ChAdOx1 nCoV-19) in healthy adults. For TCRbeta chain sequencing, PBMC samples were collected from trial participants at day 0 and at day 28 after the second dose. Source: peripheral blood, taken on day 0 of AZD1222 vaccination. The receptor's source is an adult in good health. The chain links TRBV5-1 with TRBJ2-3, and TRBD1 aligns with 11 junction nucleotides. CDR3 region: CASSRYGTGGSDTQYF. The DNA reads TGCGCCAGCAGCCGATATGGGACAGGGGGATCAGATACGCAGTATTTT.